The TCR beta chain described here comes from a study of control samples from healthy donors and cancer patients. CDR3 size: 14 residues. The repertoire was sequenced with immunoSEQ multiplex PCR; TCRdb's copy has only in-frame clones and lacks some. Counted here are 90,000 to 150,000 clones, 70% to 90% occurring once; the ten biggest clones make up 3% to 4%. The rearrangement joins TRBV21-1 to TRBJ2-2; the listed D gene, TRBD1, was not tested against the DNA. TRBV21-1 is a recognized pseudogene. The source material was blood. The receptor's source is a middle-aged man in good health. The CDR3 bases are TGTGCCAGCAGCAGCAGGGGTGGAACCGGGGAGCTGTTTTTT. Translation: CASSSRGGTGELFF.